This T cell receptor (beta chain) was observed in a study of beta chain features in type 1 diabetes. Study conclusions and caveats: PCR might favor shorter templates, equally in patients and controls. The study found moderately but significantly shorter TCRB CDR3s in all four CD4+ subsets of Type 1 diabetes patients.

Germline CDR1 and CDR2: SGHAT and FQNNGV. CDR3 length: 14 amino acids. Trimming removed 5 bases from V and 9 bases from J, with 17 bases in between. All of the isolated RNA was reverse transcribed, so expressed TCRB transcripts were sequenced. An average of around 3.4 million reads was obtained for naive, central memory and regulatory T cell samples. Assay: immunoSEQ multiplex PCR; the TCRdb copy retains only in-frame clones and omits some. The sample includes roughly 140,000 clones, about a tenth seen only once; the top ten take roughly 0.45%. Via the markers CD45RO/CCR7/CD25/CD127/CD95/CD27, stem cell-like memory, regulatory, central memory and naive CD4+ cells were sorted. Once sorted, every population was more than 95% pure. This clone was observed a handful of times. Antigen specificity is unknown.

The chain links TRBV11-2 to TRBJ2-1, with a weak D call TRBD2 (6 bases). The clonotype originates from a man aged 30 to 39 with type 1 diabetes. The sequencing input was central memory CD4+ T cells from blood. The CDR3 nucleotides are TGTGCCAGCAGCCTCCAACTACAGGAGGGTGAGCAGTTCTTC. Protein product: CASSLQLQEGEQFF. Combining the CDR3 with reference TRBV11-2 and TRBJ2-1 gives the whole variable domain EAGVAQSPRYKIIEKRQSVAFWCNPISGHATLYWYQQILGQGPKLLIQFQNNGVVDDSQLPKDRFSAERLKGVDSTLKIQPAKLEDSAVYLCASSLQLQEGEQFFGPGTRLTVL.